The 31 T cell receptor beta chains in this list originate from one sample, sequenced in a study of T-cell memory formation after mild COVID-19. TCRdb re-called the 5' RACE reads through MiXCR, storing one row per CDR3 protein. Of 550,000 to 650,000 distinct CDR3 sequences detected, roughly 17% appear once; the ten largest clones hold 8.1%. Material: PBMCs or a T cell subset sorted from them (not recorded which). All receptors come from an adult woman who had mild COVID-19 (a few samples of this study predate the infection). Cell type and time point are not known.

CDR3 nucleotide sequence: TGTGCCACCAGTGATTTATCGGGCGGAGAGACCCAGTACTTC. This codes for CATSDLSGGETQYF. The J gene is TRBJ2-5, the V gene TRBV24-1; D remains ambiguous. Trimming stripped 1 base from V and 4 bases from J, with 9 bases between. Germline V gene data show CDR1 as KGHDR and CDR2 as SFDVKD. The CDR3 extends over 14 amino acids.

This sequence joins TRBV6-5 and TRBJ2-2; D remains ambiguous. V lost 5 bases to trimming and J lost 6 bases, with 10 bases between them. In germline, CDR1 is MNHEY, CDR2 SVGAGI. CDR3 length: 13 amino acids. CDR3 residues: CASSRDLAGELFF. In DNA form, the CDR3 reads TGTGCCAGCAGTAGGGATCTGGCCGGGGAGCTGTTTTTT.

The chain combines TRBV20-1 with TRBJ2-3; TRBD2 aligns across 8 bases. The CDR3 contains 15 residues. The trim removed 2 bases at V and 0 bases at J, leaving 4 bases unmatched. Germline CDR1 DFQATT, CDR2 SNEGSKA (reference sequence). CDR3: CSARISGTSTDTQYF. The CDR3 bases are TGCAGTGCTAGAATTAGCGGGACAAGCACAGATACGCAGTATTTT.

The sample holds many counts of this clonotype. The V and J genes are TRBV7-2 and TRBJ1-1; weak D call: TRBD1 (5 bases). CDR3 size: 14 residues. Germline CDR1 SGHTA, CDR2 FQGNSA. The V and J ends lost 3 bases and 1 base respectively, with 9 bases between them. This CDR3 is CASSFEGRNTEAFF. The CDR3 DNA reads as TGTGCCAGCAGCTTCGAGGGGAGGAACACTGAAGCTTTCTTT.

There are a few counts of this clonotype. This sequence joins TRBV6-2 or TRBV6-3 and TRBJ2-5; D is unclear. Germline-derived CDR1 and CDR2 are MNHEY and SVGEGT. The CDR3 consists of 14 residues. Trimming took 7 bases from V and 2 from J, leaving 14 bases between them. The CDR3 bases are TGTGCCAGCATAGAGGAAGACGTACAAGAGACCCAGTACTTC. This translates into CASIEEDVQETQYF.

This clonotype was seen a handful of times. The V and J genes are TRBV6-6 and TRBJ2-2; unclear D gene. The V gene's germline CDR1 is MNHNY and CDR2 SVGAGI (reference sequence). The CDR3 has 15 residues. V gave up 4 bases and J gave up 0 bases, with 9 bases separating them. CDR3 bases: TGTGCCAGCAGTTCAATGGACGCGAACACCGGGGAGCTGTTTTTT. It yields the protein CASSSMDANTGELFF.

This clonotype was seen more than once but under ten times. The chain employs TRBV5-1 and TRBJ1-1; D is ambiguous. Germline loops: CDR1 SGHRS, CDR2 YFSETQ. CDR3 size: 18 residues. The V end lost 2 bases, the J end lost 0 bases, and 20 bases lay between the germline ends. Here the CDR3 reads CASSFSVGLSDLNTEAFF. The CDR3 DNA sequence: TGCGCCAGCAGCTTTTCTGTCGGGTTGTCAGACTTGAACACTGAAGCTTTCTTT.

The chain combines TRBV18 with TRBJ2-1; possibly TRBD1 for D (6 bases). Trimming shortened V by 3 bases and J by 12 bases, and 18 bases separated the two germline ends. Germline CDR1 KGHSH, CDR2 LQKENI. The CDR3 totals 14 residues. The chain's CDR3 is CASSPPAWQGLQFF. In nucleotides, the CDR3 is TGTGCCAGCTCACCGCCGGCGTGGCAGGGGCTGCAGTTCTTC.

A few counts support this clonotype. The V gene is TRBV24-1, the J gene TRBJ2-1, with 9 bases fitting TRBD1. The V and J ends lost 5 bases and 7 bases, in that order; junction bases with no gene match: 14. The CDR3 is made up of 17 amino acids. In germline, CDR1 is KGHDR, CDR2 SFDVKD. CDR3 sequence reads: CATSGGLEDRGGNEQFF. The CDR3 nucleotides read TGTGCCACCAGTGGAGGACTTGAGGACAGGGGAGGGAATGAGCAGTTCTTC.

The chain has TRBV10-3 and TRBJ2-5, with D possibly being TRBD2 (5 bases). Trimming stripped 3 bases from V and 2 bases from J, with 10 bases between. Germline CDR1 and CDR2: ENHRY and SYGVKD. The CDR3 sequence is 14 residues long. CDR3 bases: TGTGCCATCAGTGATGTGGGGAGTCAAGAGACCCAGTACTTC. As protein: CAISDVGSQETQYF.

In this sample, this clonotype turned up many times. The V gene is TRBV5-5, the J gene TRBJ1-1; TRBD1 aligns across 7 bases. The CDR3 extends over 15 amino acids. The trim removed 0 bases at V and 5 bases at J, leaving 7 bases unmatched. Germline CDR1 reads SGHKS; CDR2 reads YYEKEE (reference sequence). CDR3 residues: CASSLVARGLTEAFF. DNA of the CDR3: TGTGCCAGCAGCTTGGTAGCCAGGGGGTTGACTGAAGCTTTCTTT.

The CDR3 reads CASSPSDSPGEQYF. The CDR3 region has the DNA TGTGCCAGCAGCCCATCGGACAGTCCGGGCGAGCAGTACTTC. V gene TRBV7-3 combines with J gene TRBJ2-7, with D perhaps TRBD1 (6 bases). The CDR3 spans 14 residues. The germline V gene has CDR1 SGHTA and CDR2 FQGTGA. V dropped 5 bases and J dropped 6 bases, with 17 bases sitting between them.

This clonotype was counted only a few times. The rearrangement uses TRBV7-9 and TRBJ2-1, with D perhaps TRBD2 (5 bases). Trimming cost V 5 bases and J 0 bases, with 14 bases left between them. Per the germline V gene, CDR1 is SEHNR and CDR2 is FQNEAQ (reference sequence). The CDR3 runs 16 residues. In DNA form, the CDR3 reads TGTGCCAGCAGCCCCGGGATCGGACGCTCCTACAATGAGCAGTTCTTC. Protein: CASSPGIGRSYNEQFF.

The CDR3 coding sequence is TGTGCCGCTTACAGGAACACCGGGGAGCTGTTTTTT. Translated, it gives CAAYRNTGELFF. This rearrangement joins TRBV24-1 to TRBJ2-2; D gene unclear. V lost 12 bases to trimming and J lost 1 base, with 8 bases between them. There are 12 residues in the CDR3. Germline CDR1 KGHDR, CDR2 SFDVKD.

The chain is built from TRBV7-2 and TRBJ2-1; 7 positions agree with TRBD2. Germline CDR1 is SGHTA and CDR2 is FQGNSA. V lost 0 bases and J lost 4; bases outside the gene matches: 9. The CDR3 has 17 residues. This chain's CDR3 is CASSLAPGGREYNEQFF. In nucleotides, the CDR3 is TGTGCCAGCAGCTTAGCGCCTGGAGGGAGGGAGTACAATGAGCAGTTCTTC.

The V gene is TRBV20-1, the J gene TRBJ1-1, with D maybe TRBD1 (6 bases). The CDR3 has 11 amino acids. V gave up 2 bases and J gave up 8 bases, with 9 bases separating them. The germline gives CDR1 DFQATT, CDR2 SNEGSKA (reference sequence). The DNA of the CDR3 is TGCAGTGCTAGATTCACAGGGGAAGCTTTCTTT. This sequence encodes CSARFTGEAFF.

The chain couples TRBV6-5 to TRBJ1-5; 8 bases line up with TRBD1. The CDR3 has 15 amino acids. From germline, CDR1 is MNHEY and CDR2 SVGAGI. Trimming removed 5 bases from V and 3 bases from J; junction bases left unmatched: 6. CDR3 DNA sequence: TGTGCCAGCAGTCCCCGGGACAGGTTCAATCAGCCCCAGCATTTT. It yields the protein CASSPRDRFNQPQHF.

This clonotype was recorded a few times. V and J are TRBV7-9 and TRBJ2-5; a possible D gene is TRBD1 (5 bases). Trimming took off 5 bases at V and 3 bases at J, with 10 bases between the two ends. Germline assignment: CDR1 SEHNR and CDR2 FQNEAQ (reference sequence). The CDR3 runs to 13 residues. Here the CDR3 DNA reads TGTGCCAGCAGCCCAAAGACAGAAGAGACCCAGTACTTC. Amino acid sequence: CASSPKTEETQYF.

The rearrangement links TRBV12-3 or TRBV12-4 to TRBJ2-2; a weak D match, TRBD1 (6 bases). This CDR3 region has 17 residues. Trimming removed 1 base at V and 2 bases at J, with 14 bases between. CDR3 coding DNA: TGTGCCAGCAGTTTAGGGTCGGGGACATCTAACACCGGGGAGCTGTTTTTT. Its protein is CASSLGSGTSNTGELFF.

This clonotype appeared many times. The chain recombines TRBV20-1 with TRBJ2-3, with D possibly TRBD1 on 5 matching bases. The V end was cut by 3 bases, the J end by 0 bases, with 7 bases between. Germline loops: CDR1 DFQATT, CDR2 SNEGSKA (reference sequence). This CDR3 contains 13 residues. DNA of the CDR3: TGCAGTGCTAGTACAGGAAGCACAGATACGCAGTATTTT. Protein sequence: CSASTGSTDTQYF.

This clonotype was found many times. The chain combines TRBV7-8 with TRBJ2-2, with a possible D match to TRBD1 (7 bases). Trimming stripped 5 bases from V and 1 base from J, with 11 bases between. Germline-derived CDR1 and CDR2 are SGHVS and FQNEAQ. The CDR3 length is 15 residues. CDR3 sequence (DNA): TGTGCCAGCAGCAACCAGGGGGGGAACACCGGGGAGCTGTTTTTT. As protein: CASSNQGGNTGELFF. Combining the CDR3 with reference TRBV7-8 and TRBJ2-2 gives the whole variable domain GAGVSQSPRYKVAKRGQDVALRCDPISGHVSLFWYQQALGQGPEFLTYFQNEAQLDKSGLPSDRFFAERPEGSVSTLKIQRTQQEDSAVYLCASSNQGGNTGELFFGEGSRLTVL.

This clonotype turned up a few times. The J gene is TRBJ2-3, the V gene TRBV24-1; 8 nucleotides match TRBD2. Germline CDR1 is KGHDR and CDR2 is SFDVKD. This CDR3 is built from 17 residues. The V gene end was trimmed by 2 bases and the J gene end by 1 base; junction bases not matched to a gene: 7. The CDR3 sequence: CATSDWAPGLGTDTQYF. The CDR3 DNA reads TGTGCCACCAGTGATTGGGCTCCGGGACTAGGCACAGATACGCAGTATTTT.

This clonotype was seen only a few times. The rearrangement uses TRBV5-1 and TRBJ1-1; D possibly corresponds to TRBD1 (5 bases). Germline assignment: CDR1 SGHRS and CDR2 YFSETQ. The CDR3 spans 15 residues. Trimming took off 0 bases at V and 1 base at J, with 10 bases between the two ends. Here the CDR3 DNA reads TGCGCCAGCAGCTTGGGAGGGACCGAGAACACTGAAGCTTTCTTT. Translation: CASSLGGTENTEAFF.

This clonotype has more than one count but fewer than ten. CDR3 sequence: CARTGPFMNTEAFF. In nucleotides, the CDR3 is TGTGCCAGGACAGGACCCTTCATGAACACTGAAGCTTTCTTT. The chain joins TRBV2 to TRBJ1-1, with D possibly matching TRBD1 (6 bases). The V gene lost 9 bases and the J gene lost 0 bases, with 14 bases spanning the gap. CDR1 SNHLY and CDR2 FYNNEI come from the germline V gene. This CDR3 region has 14 residues.

This clonotype occurred a few times. This sequence joins TRBV9 and TRBJ2-5; possible D gene TRBD1, 6 bases. Germline CDR1 SGDLS, CDR2 YYNGEE. This CDR3 region has 16 residues. V lost 0 bases, J lost 5 bases, and 17 bases lay in between. Here the CDR3 DNA reads TGTGCCAGCAGCGTAGCTAGAGCAGGGGATATGGAGACCCAGTACTTC. It is translated as CASSVARAGDMETQYF.

This clonotype has more than one count but fewer than ten. The rearrangement uses TRBV6-2 or TRBV6-3 and TRBJ2-1; 7 bases align to TRBD2. Per germline, CDR1 MNHEY and CDR2 SVGEGT. V was pared by 0 bases and J by 0 bases, with 2 bases of the junction left unmatched. This CDR3 comprises 16 residues. This CDR3 is CASSYSREASYNEQFF. Here the CDR3 DNA reads TGTGCCAGCAGTTACTCACGGGAGGCCTCCTACAATGAGCAGTTCTTC.

This clonotype has just a few counts. CDR3 sequence reads: CASSQDGGPNEKLFF. CDR3 in DNA: TGTGCCAGCAGCCAAGATGGGGGCCCTAATGAAAAACTGTTTTTT. V usage is TRBV4-2 and J usage is TRBJ1-4; a weak D match, TRBD1 (6 bases). V lost 0 bases to trimming and J lost 3 bases, with 8 bases between them. This CDR3 spans 15 amino acids. CDR1 and CDR2 (germline): LGHNA, YNFKEQ.

In its sample, this clonotype was seen a few times. The chain carries TRBV10-3 and TRBJ1-6; D not certain. Germline-derived CDR1 and CDR2 are ENHRY and SYGVKD. V lost 6 bases and J 5 bases, leaving 17 bases between the germline ends. This CDR3 comprises 16 residues. CDR3 DNA: TGTGCCATCAGCCCCTCGACTATTGGCGATAATTCACCCCTCCACTTT. Its protein is CAISPSTIGDNSPLHF.

The chain links TRBV2 to TRBJ2-7; D is possibly TRBD1 (5 bases). The germline V gene encodes CDR1 SNHLY and CDR2 FYNNEI. V gave up 2 bases and J gave up 11 bases, with 13 bases separating them. CDR3 length: 12 amino acids. DNA for the CDR3: TGTGCCAGCAGTGAAAAGAAAGGCAGGGAGTACTTC. It specifies CASSEKKGREYF.

The chain carries TRBV7-9 and TRBJ1-1, with 8 bases fitting TRBD1. The CDR3 totals 16 residues. Germline V gene data show CDR1 as SEHNR and CDR2 as FQNEAQ (reference sequence). J gave up 11 bases and V 4 bases, and 18 bases lay outside the gene matches. This chain's CDR3 is CASSSVAGTGLRKAFF. The CDR3 DNA follows: TGTGCCAGCAGCTCTGTAGCCGGGACAGGTCTGCGAAAGGCTTTCTTT.

This chain joins TRBV24-1 and TRBJ2-7, with D hard to call. The germline V gene has CDR1 KGHDR and CDR2 SFDVKD. Trimming took off 1 base at V and 4 bases at J, with 16 bases between the two ends. The CDR3 consists of 16 residues. The CDR3 DNA reads as TGTGCCACCAGTGATTTATCGCCGGGTGGGATTTACGAGCAGTACTTC. It yields the protein CATSDLSPGGIYEQYF.